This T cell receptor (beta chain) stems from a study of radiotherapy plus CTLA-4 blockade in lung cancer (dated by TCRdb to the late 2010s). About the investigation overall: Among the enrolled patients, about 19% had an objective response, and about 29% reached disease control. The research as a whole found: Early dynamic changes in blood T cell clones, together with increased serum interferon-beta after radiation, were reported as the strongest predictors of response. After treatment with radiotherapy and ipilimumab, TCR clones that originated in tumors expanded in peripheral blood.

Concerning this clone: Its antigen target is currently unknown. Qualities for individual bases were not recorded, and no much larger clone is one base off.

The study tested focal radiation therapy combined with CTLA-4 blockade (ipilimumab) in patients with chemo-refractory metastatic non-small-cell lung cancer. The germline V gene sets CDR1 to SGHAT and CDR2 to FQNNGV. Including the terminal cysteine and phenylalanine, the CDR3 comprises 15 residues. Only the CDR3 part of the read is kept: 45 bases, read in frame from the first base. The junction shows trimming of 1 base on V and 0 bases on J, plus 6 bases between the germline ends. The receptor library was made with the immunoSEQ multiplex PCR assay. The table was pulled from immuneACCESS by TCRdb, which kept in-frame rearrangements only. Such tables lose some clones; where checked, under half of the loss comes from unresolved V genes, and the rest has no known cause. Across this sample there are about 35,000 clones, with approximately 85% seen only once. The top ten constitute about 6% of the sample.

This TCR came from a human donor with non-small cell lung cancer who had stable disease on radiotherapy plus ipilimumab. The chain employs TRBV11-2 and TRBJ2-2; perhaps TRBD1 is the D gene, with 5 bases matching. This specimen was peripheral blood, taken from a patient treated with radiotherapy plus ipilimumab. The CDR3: CASSLGGSNTGELFF. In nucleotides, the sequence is TGTGCCAGCAGCTTAGGGGGCTCGAACACCGGGGAGCTGTTTTTT.